The present TCR beta chain was sequenced within a study of T cells expressing NK-cell markers. Study at large: One of eight sequenced donors was HCMV-seronegative; the other seven were seropositive.

CDR3 length: 14 amino acids. The germline V gene encodes CDR1 SGHRS and CDR2 YFSETQ. Following a re-call of the 5' RACE reads, TCRdb has one entry per CDR3 protein and lacks DNA. Found here are 350,000 to 400,000 distinct CDR3 sequences; the top ten clones hold about 10%. Study observations and caveats: Clones of NKG2C+ T cells that had expanded were of unclear HCMV specificity.

Turning to this clonotype: Its antigen is currently unknown.

The genes are TRBV5-1 and TRBJ1-1; TCRdb lists TRBD1, though no DNA is available to test this call. The sample taken for sequencing was blood T cells: a sorted CD56 or NKG2C T cell subset, CD4+ or CD8+ T cells, or bulk PBMC T cells (not recorded which). The clonotype was recovered from a woman between 45 and 65 years old in good health. The CDR3 here is CASSSGQSSTEAFF.